This entry is about one TCR beta chain. The antigen remains undetermined. For the second PCR, which ran for roughly 6 to 12 cycles, a sample-barcoded 5' primer and a J-beta primer mix were used. TCRdb used MiXCR to reprocess the 5' RACE reads, holding one entry per CDR3 protein. The sample records approximately 730,000 distinct CDR3 sequences, roughly 47% being singletons. This record comes from a study of blood T cells in healthy people across ages. The germline gives CDR1 SQVTM, CDR2 ANQGSEA. Deletions cut 7 bases from V and 0 bases from J, with 12 bases between. The CDR3 length is 13 residues. General study findings and limits: Across samples, TCR beta diversity tracked strongly with naive T cell percentage.

The sequence came from an older woman in good health. Sequences were obtained from blood. The chain couples TRBV29-1 to TRBJ2-5; perhaps TRBD1 as D (6 bases). The CDR3 DNA follows: TGCAGCGGAGGGGACACCAACCAAGAGACCCAGTACTTC. This translates into CSGGDTNQETQYF. Filled out from reference TRBV29-1 and TRBJ2-5, the complete variable domain reads SAVISQKPSRDICQRGTSLTIQCQVDSQVTMMFWYRQQPGQSLTLIATANQGSEATYESGFVIDKFPISRPNLTFSTLTVSNMSPEDSSIYLCSGGDTNQETQYFGPGTRLLVL.